A single sample is the source of the 24 T cell receptor beta chains below, sequenced in a study of cytomegalovirus exposure and HLA in healthy donors. Clones were sequenced by immunoSEQ multiplex PCR, and TCRdb holds only the in-frame ones, with some missing. Of 110,000 or so clones listed, roughly 86% are singletons. The sequenced sample consisted of PBMCs. These receptors were collected from a man between 18 and 29 years old in good health and CMV-seronegative.

J is TRBJ2-3 and V is TRBV7-6, with D tentatively TRBD1 (6 bases). The CDR3 covers 15 residues. Trimming stripped 2 bases from V and 0 bases from J, with 9 bases between. Germline loops: CDR1 SGHVS, CDR2 FNYEAQ. The CDR3 coding sequence is TGTGCCAGCAGCTTACAGGGGAAGAGCACAGATACGCAGTATTTT. This translates into CASSLQGKSTDTQYF. Based on the CDR3 plus reference TRBV7-6 and TRBJ2-3, the full variable domain is GAGVSQSPRYKVTKRGQDVALRCDPISGHVSLYWYRQALGQGPEFLTYFNYEAQQDKSGLPNDRFSAERPEGSISTLTIQRTEQRDSAMYRCASSLQGKSTDTQYFGPGTRLTVL.

This clone was detected only a few times. The chain is built from TRBV5-4 and TRBJ1-1, with D hard to call. This CDR3 contains 13 residues. CDR1 SGHNT and CDR2 YYREEE come from the germline V gene (reference sequence). The ends were cut back, 3 bases at V and 11 bases at J, with 17 bases in the middle. Here the CDR3 reads CASSSGRAGSAFF. In DNA, the CDR3 is TGTGCCAGCAGCTCCGGGAGAGCGGGAAGCGCTTTCTTT.

V and J are TRBV10-3 and TRBJ2-3; D is perhaps TRBD1 (6 bases). The germline V gene has CDR1 ENHRY and CDR2 SYGVKD. Trimming removed 6 bases from V and 4 bases from J, with 11 bases in between. The CDR3 runs to 13 residues. This CDR3 is CAIRLGQPDTQYF. CDR3 nucleotide sequence: TGTGCCATCAGGCTTGGACAGCCAGATACGCAGTATTTT.

The chain joins TRBV7-2 to TRBJ1-2; 10 bases agree with TRBD1. The CDR3 consists of 15 residues. Germline assignment: CDR1 SGHTA and CDR2 FQGNSA. V lost 5 bases and J lost 4; bases outside the gene matches: 7. The CDR3 sequence: CASSLDRGRTYGYTF. DNA for the CDR3: TGTGCCAGCAGCCTCGACAGGGGGCGGACCTATGGCTACACCTTC.

This clone was observed a few times. The chain joins TRBV5-1 to TRBJ1-1; the D is unclear. The CDR3 has 13 residues. V dropped 4 bases and J dropped 1 base, with 8 bases sitting between them. Per germline, CDR1 SGHRS and CDR2 YFSETQ. CDR3 DNA sequence: TGCGCCAGCAGCCCCGGGGAGAACACTGAAGCTTTCTTT. Amino acids: CASSPGENTEAFF.

The gene calls are TRBV27 and TRBJ1-1; D not certain. Germline V gene data show CDR1 as MNHEY and CDR2 as SMNVEV (reference sequence). Trimming cost V 3 bases and J 0 bases, with 8 bases left between them. This CDR3 comprises 14 residues. CDR3 sequence reads: CASSFGRMNTEAFF. The CDR3 DNA sequence: TGTGCCAGCAGTTTTGGGAGAATGAACACTGAAGCTTTCTTT.

V and J are TRBV4-1 and TRBJ2-2, with D possibly being TRBD2 (5 bases). Looked up from germline, CDR1 is MGHRA and CDR2 is YSYEKL. There are 14 residues in the CDR3. V lost 5 bases and J 3 bases, leaving 10 bases between the germline ends. DNA of the CDR3: TGCGCCAGCAGCGGTCCGGGGTACACCGGGGAGCTGTTTTTT. This encodes CASSGPGYTGELFF.

DNA of the CDR3: TGTGCTAGTGGTTTGGAACCAACTAGGAATGAGCAGTTCTTC. As protein: CASGLEPTRNEQFF. The chain has TRBV12-5 and TRBJ2-1; D perhaps matches TRBD2 (5 bases). The CDR3 is 14 amino acids. Germline V gene sequence: CDR1 LGHNT, CDR2 FRNRAP. V was clipped by 1 base and J by 7 bases, with 11 bases between them. Combining the CDR3 with reference TRBV12-5 and TRBJ2-1 gives the whole variable domain DARVTQTPRHKVTEMGQEVTMRCQPILGHNTVFWYRQTMMQGLELLAYFRNRAPLDDSGMPKDRFSAEMPDATLATLKIQPSEPRDSAVYFCASGLEPTRNEQFFGPGTRLTVL.

The genes are TRBV30 and TRBJ2-1, with D possibly TRBD2 on 6 matching bases. In germline, CDR1 is GTSNPN, CDR2 SVGIG (reference sequence). Trimming shortened V by 1 base and J by 0 bases, and 10 bases separated the two germline ends. This CDR3 spans 15 amino acids. CDR3 loop: CAWSGGRRSYNEQFF. For the CDR3, the DNA is TGTGCCTGGAGTGGTGGGAGGCGCTCCTACAATGAGCAGTTCTTC.

The gene calls are TRBV28 and TRBJ2-2; the match to TRBD1 covers 11 bases. V was pared by 11 bases and J by 5 bases, with 7 bases of the junction left unmatched. This CDR3 region has 14 residues. CDR1 MDHEN and CDR2 SYDVKM come from the germline V gene. This CDR3 is CASGQGAGTGELFF. The CDR3 nucleotides read TGTGCCTCCGGACAGGGGGCCGGGACCGGGGAGCTGTTTTTT.

The sample holds a few counts of this clone. The chain links TRBV6-1 to TRBJ1-5; D unresolved. Germline V gene lookup returns CDR1 MNHNS and CDR2 SASEGT. The CDR3 has 12 residues. Deletions cut 3 bases from V and 7 bases from J, with 7 bases between. CDR3 loop: CASSDSSQPQHF. The CDR3, as DNA: TGTGCCAGCAGTGACTCAAGCCAGCCCCAGCATTTT.

The V and J genes are TRBV10-3 and TRBJ2-7, with a tentative D call TRBD2 (6 bases). The germline V gene has CDR1 ENHRY and CDR2 SYGVKD. CDR3 size: 15 residues. V dropped 4 bases and J dropped 1 base, with 14 bases sitting between them. CDR3 DNA sequence: TGTGCCATCAGTGTGCGGGGTTCAGGGTCCTACGAGCAGTACTTC. It specifies CAISVRGSGSYEQYF.

This chain uses TRBV6-1 with TRBJ2-7; TRBD1 matches 8 bases. Trimming cost V 7 bases and J 2 bases; bases outside gene matches: 10. CDR3 length: 15 residues. Germline CDR1 and CDR2: MNHNS and SASEGT. CDR3 in DNA: TGTGCCAGCAACCCGACAGGGGTTAGCCCCTACGAGCAGTACTTC. Translation gives CASNPTGVSPYEQYF.

This clone was seen only once. V gene TRBV2 combines with J gene TRBJ2-5, with D maybe TRBD1 (5 bases). This CDR3 has 14 residues. V lost 3 bases to trimming and J lost 7 bases, with 15 bases between them. Germline V gene sequence: CDR1 SNHLY, CDR2 FYNNEI. CDR3 in DNA: TGTGCCAGCAGTGATGGTCGCCTTAGGGGGACCCAGTACTTC. Amino acid sequence: CASSDGRLRGTQYF.

The chain recombines TRBV10-2 with TRBJ1-2; TRBD1 matches 7 bases. Trimming at V came to 2 bases and at J to 3 bases, leaving 0 bases not matched to a gene. This CDR3 contains 13 residues. Per germline, CDR1 WSHSY and CDR2 SAAADI. The CDR3 sequence is CASSEDRDYGYTF. CDR3 in DNA: TGCGCCAGCAGTGAGGACAGGGACTATGGCTACACCTTC.

DNA of the CDR3: TGTGCCAGCAGCTTACCGGAGGTCGGGGAGCTGTTTTTT. It codes for CASSLPEVGELFF. The rearrangement uses TRBV7-9 and TRBJ2-2; perhaps TRBD2 as D (5 bases). V lost 2 bases and J lost 7, with 8 bases in between. Germline CDR1 reads SEHNR; CDR2 reads FQNEAQ (reference sequence). The CDR3 extends over 13 amino acids.

V gene TRBV4-2 combines with J gene TRBJ2-2, with TRBD2 identical over 12 bases. V was clipped by 0 bases and J by 5 bases; unmatched bases: 4. The CDR3 covers 17 residues. Germline V gene lookup returns CDR1 LGHNA and CDR2 YNFKEQ. DNA of the CDR3: TGTGCCAGCAGCCAAGAACTAGCGGGGGGACGGACCGGGGAGCTGTTTTTT. Protein sequence: CASSQELAGGRTGELFF.

The chain links TRBV30 to TRBJ2-7, with D possibly being TRBD2 (5 bases). This CDR3 is 14 amino acids long. Trimming stripped 5 bases from V and 0 bases from J, with 14 bases between. From germline, CDR1 is GTSNPN and CDR2 SVGIG (reference sequence). CDR3 coding DNA: TGTGCCTGGGGGAAACGGGAAGGCTCCTACGAGCAGTACTTC. Protein sequence: CAWGKREGSYEQYF.

The J gene is TRBJ1-1, the V gene TRBV5-4; a possible D gene is TRBD1 (5 bases). This CDR3 is 14 amino acids long. V lost 3 bases, J lost 1 base, and 10 bases lay in between. The germline V gene encodes CDR1 SGHNT and CDR2 YYREEE (reference sequence). CDR3 amino acids: CASSWSTENTEAFF. The CDR3 DNA reads TGTGCCAGCAGCTGGTCGACAGAGAACACTGAAGCTTTCTTT.

This clone appeared once. This chain connects TRBV6-5 to TRBJ1-2; perhaps TRBD1 as D (6 bases). The CDR3 is 15 amino acids. The V gene's germline CDR1 is MNHEY and CDR2 SVGAGI. The V and J ends lost 5 bases and 4 bases respectively, with 17 bases between them. This chain's CDR3 is CASSPVQGSPYGYTF. The CDR3 DNA follows: TGTGCCAGCAGTCCTGTACAGGGAAGCCCCTATGGCTACACCTTC.

This chain uses TRBV19 with TRBJ1-5; D possibly corresponds to TRBD1 (6 bases). The CDR3 has 15 amino acids. Trimming cost V 7 bases and J 0 bases, with 13 bases left between them. CDR1 LNHDA and CDR2 SQIVND come from the germline V gene (reference sequence). The CDR3 DNA follows: TGTGCCAGTACCAGGACAGACTATAGCAATCAGCCCCAGCATTTT. Translated: CASTRTDYSNQPQHF.

The CDR3, as DNA: TGCGCCAGCAGCATAGCGGGCGGCTACGAGCAGTACTTC. Translation gives CASSIAGGYEQYF. The chain employs TRBV4-1 and TRBJ2-7; 7 bases line up with TRBD2. This CDR3 spans 13 amino acids. Germline V gives CDR1 MGHRA, CDR2 YSYEKL. Germline trimming cut 5 bases from V and 3 bases from J; bases unmatched to any gene: 4.

The chain recombines TRBV6-6 with TRBJ2-3, with 9 bases that match TRBD1. CDR3 size: 14 residues. V trimming: 7 bases; J trimming: 4 bases; junction bases outside the gene matches: 6. Germline loops: CDR1 MNHNY, CDR2 SVGAGI (reference sequence). CDR3 bases: TGTGCCAGCACCACGGGACAGGGCTCAGATACGCAGTATTTT. This translates into CASTTGQGSDTQYF.

The chain employs TRBV19 and TRBJ2-1, with 8 bases identical to TRBD2. The CDR3 consists of 18 residues. After removal of 3 bases from V and 4 bases from J, the junction contained 14 bases not matched to a gene. The germline gives CDR1 LNHDA, CDR2 SQIVND (reference sequence). The CDR3 protein is CASSISGIDGTSYNEQFF. The CDR3 DNA is TGTGCCAGTAGTATCTCGGGGATCGACGGGACTAGTTACAATGAGCAGTTCTTC.